This T cell receptor beta chain is drawn from a study of vaccination effects on CD4 cells after COVID-19. Expansion with viral peptide pools was applied to antigen-specific CD4+ T cells by the ViraFEST assay prior to sequencing. At the end of around eleven days of culture, CD4+ T cells were isolated. No vaccinee had earlier SARS-CoV-2 infection, and nucleocapsid antibodies were negative. Cultures had half their medium replaced with IL-2 medium on days 3 and 7. This CDR3 is 15 amino acids long. Trimming removed 2 bases from V and 7 bases from J; junction bases left unmatched: 6. Germline V lookup: CDR1 LNHDA, CDR2 SQIVND (reference sequence). Worth noting for this clone: The antigen remains undetermined.

Profiled with immunoSEQ multiplex PCR; TCRdb holds only in-frame clones, not every one. The sample has approximately 23,000 clones, about two thirds seen once. Broader study findings: Cross-reactivity with common cold coronaviruses was shown by only 1 of 255 vaccine-induced clones in healthy vaccinees.

The TCR comes from a human donor who received a COVID-19 vaccine. The material was CD4+ T cells from PBMCs cultured with HCoV-OC43 spike peptides, obtained before COVID-19 vaccination. Subset of the sample: HCoV-OC43 spike overlapping peptide pool stimulation. The chain combines TRBV19 with TRBJ2-2, with 8 bases identical to TRBD1. The CDR3 region is CASSITGTGRGELFF. As DNA, the CDR3 is TGTGCCAGTAGTATAACGGGGACAGGACGCGGGGAGCTGTTTTTT.